This entry is about one T cell receptor (beta chain). Its target antigen remains unknown. Qualities for individual bases were not recorded, and no much larger clone is one base off. These data originate in a study of cytomegalovirus exposure and HLA in healthy donors (dated by TCRdb to between 2016 and 2019). For the wider study: An earlier analysis of roughly 500 of the donors reported about 290 Gb of sequence data and around 120 million unique TCR beta sequences from 150 million to 200 million T cells. Roughly 300 gigabases of sequencing data and roughly 90 million unique TCR sequences were included in an early release covering roughly 600 HLA-typed donors. Of the 350 to 450 genotyped donors, about 80% fell in the genetic ancestry cluster associated with self-reported Caucasian donors. The aim of the study was to test whether cataloging public T cell receptors could identify signatures of past pathogen exposure. The study used immunosequencing to profile the T cell repertoires of approximately 640 subjects and linked those repertoires to cytomegalovirus serostatus. In addition to the first cohort of 500 to 850 subjects, a separate validation cohort of some 120 different subjects was used. The study combined high-throughput TCR immunosequencing, statistical association of individual TCRs with disease status, and machine learning to predict cytomegalovirus infection status. A later analysis re-examined previously published TCR beta repertoires from 600 to 700 donors and added high-resolution HLA genotyping to investigate patterns of TCR occurrence. Rather than drawing on any new phenotypic data, the later analysis identified candidate immune exposures from TCR beta sequences and the way those sequences occurred across donors. To decide whether each TCR beta V gene segment behaved as functional or pseudogenic, an earlier analysis of some 580 of the donors relied on high-throughput TCR beta sequencing. Alongside the repertoire data, information on donor age, sex, ethnicity and CMV serostatus was compiled. Genome-wide SNP genotypes for about three fifths of the roughly 700 donors were used in a later genetic analysis, which treated that subset as a discovery cohort. Every repertoire in the discovery cohort had been generated on one and the same sequencing platform. Both class I and class II loci were covered by HLA typing, at four-digit resolution. Typing coverage differed by locus: A, B, C, DRB1 and DQB1 were typed in roughly 620-640 donors, DQA1 in about 550, DPA1 in some 600, and DPB1 in around 490. About five DR-DQ haplotypes were treated as single units for association and clustering because of strong linkage in the cohort. Among around 400 genotyped donors of the cohort, an average of approximately 240,000 unique TCR beta nucleotide sequences was sequenced per donor, of which about 18% were non-productive. Study-wide findings and limitations: Because HLA typing was missing for some donors at each locus, association tests included only the typed subset. When HLA alleles, especially DR and DQ, strongly co-occurred, TCR associations were difficult to assign to individual alleles. A later analysis found that HLA-associated TCR beta chains were more clonally expanded and had lower generation probabilities than equally common non-associated chains. Most TCR sequences were seen in very few donors, while some public TCRs were found in many individuals. A group of highly shared sequence variants was considered likely to be a technical artifact of the sequencing pipeline. A further reported finding was that TCR beta sequences accurately predicted the HLA-A and HLA-B alleles for most subjects in the first cohort. In this cohort, only TCR beta chains were sequenced, and detectable features were limited by the absence of alpha or paired-chain data. A total of roughly 160 TCR beta chains were listed by the study as associated with cytomegalovirus. The earlier analysis of 450 to 700 of the donors excluded seventeen rarely observed V segments, including chromosome 9 orphons, because counts were too low. An association between a missense DCLRE1C variant and V-gene and J-gene trimming of TCR beta chains was found in a later genetic analysis and replicated in an independent cohort. According to a later analysis, parvovirus B19, influenza, CMV and Epstein-Barr virus appeared linked to several top co-occurrence clusters. In a later analysis, TCR association rates were found to vary across HLA loci, with the most associated TCRs seen for DRB1 alleles and the fewest for HLA-C alleles. The classifier was reported to diagnose cytomegalovirus status with high specificity and sensitivity in both the original cohort and the validation cohort. A later analysis associated 16,951 TCR beta sequences with specific HLA alleles at a false discovery rate of 0.05. The authors suggested that the approach could potentially be generalized to other disease states and immunological phenotypes. Linkage disequilibrium might explain the correlated functional status among segregating V segments, but an unknown experimental factor could not be excluded. CMV serostatus was the only immune exposure information available for the cohort. In an earlier analysis of some 500 of the donors, most TCR beta V segments were observed in productive rearrangements about 87% or about 30% of the time, broadly matching IMGT annotations. A few of the identified cytomegalovirus-associated TCR beta chains were confirmed in vitro to be specific for cytomegalovirus antigens. Roughly uniform sequencing depth across donors was assumed in presence/absence analyses, although this assumption may not hold. A later genetic analysis reported fewer N-insertions in productive TCRs among donors in an Asian-associated ancestry cluster than the roughly 670-donor mean. Most CMV-associated TCR beta chains appeared to be HLA-restricted in a later analysis, and the HLA associations seemed to be driven largely by CMV exposure.

The library came from the immunoSEQ multiplex PCR assay. For the multiplex PCR, a mixture combining 60 forward primers for TCR Vbeta segments and 13 reverse primers for TCR Jbeta segments was used. The CDR3 region of rearranged TCR beta genes was amplified from genomic DNA by a multiplex PCR assay. The Illumina HiSeq System was used to sequence the amplified TCR beta libraries as 87-base-pair reads. For the original study's pipeline: A later analysis counted about 80 million unique TCR beta chains across the 640 or so repertoires, and some 11 million of these chains were shared by at least two donors. To remove PCR and sequencing errors, raw reads were error-corrected and collapsed into unique sequences using a nearest-neighbor algorithm that merged closely related sequences. V, D and J gene segments were assigned by aligning CDR3 sequences to IMGT reference sequences. For a sequence to be retained, a match of at least six nucleotides to both a V gene segment and a J gene segment was required. Rearrangements were called productive when the CDR3 lacked stop codons and stayed in frame with V and J; all others were non-productive. CDR3 was defined according to IMGT convention as the region running from the second conserved V-encoded cysteine to the conserved J-encoded phenylalanine. The earlier analysis of about 530 of the donors excluded any sequence lacking an unambiguous match to a single V gene segment. An earlier analysis of fewer than 650 of the donors classified V segments as functional when productive rearrangements were above 56.7% and as segregating when the standard deviation between donors was above 5%. A statistical classification framework was developed to diagnose cytomegalovirus status using the catalog of TCR beta chain sequences. V and J gene assignment, in a later analysis, came from comparing TCR nucleotide sequences with IMGT/GENE-DB human TR gene sequences. Using the TCRdist pipeline, a later analysis assigned CDR3 sequences along with most-parsimonious VDJ recombination scenarios. In a later analysis, each TCR beta chain was defined by its CDR3 amino acid sequence together with its V-gene family, and reads lacking a unique V-gene family were excluded. In a later analysis, around 600 highly shared, low-generation-probability nucleotide sequences were removed to address suspected cross-contamination and a sequencing artifact. A later analysis calculated a clonal expansion index for each public chain from normalized within-repertoire ranks of inferred template counts. In a later analysis, generation probabilities were computed using a VDJ recombination model fitted to out-of-frame rearrangements, and the results were checked against IGoR. A later analysis scored TCR-TCR, TCR-HLA and TCR-CMV co-occurrence with hypergeometric tests, applying a repertoire-size bias correction to TCR pairs. To estimate false discovery rates, a later analysis permuted the HLA or CMV assignments 20 times. In a later analysis, co-occurring TCRs were grouped with DBSCAN, and TCRdist sequence similarity was added when clustering was performed within HLA-allele-positive subsets. Repertoires with fewer than 30,000 or more than 120,000 public chains, plus five repertoires with anomalous nucleotide sharing, were excluded from co-occurrence clustering. This is the immuneACCESS table as TCRdb keeps it, with only in-frame sequences that have V and J called. A part of the clones is gone; compared with another copy, unresolved V genes explain less than half, and the rest is unexplained. Clone size and the V and J calls come from that table; the DNA yielded D and trimming. Present in this sample are about 140,000 clones, roughly 76% of which were seen just once. Of the sample, under 4.5% falls within the top ten clones.

The cohort comprised around 700 healthy bone marrow donors. At the time of sampling, every cohort member was nominally healthy, though immune exposures that went unrecorded were likely present. The donor tested CMV seronegative and was one of the 352 seronegative cohort members. Each donor provided a peripheral blood sample, and peripheral blood mononuclear cells were used for TCR beta sequencing. The Qiagen DNeasy Blood Extraction Kit was used to extract genomic DNA from the blood cell samples. The TCR originated in a man aged 18-30 years in good health and CMV-seronegative. The sample taken for sequencing was PBMCs.

The nucleotide sequence reads as follows: TGTGCCAGCAGCTGGCGGGGGGGATCTGGAAACACCATATATTTT. It translates as CASSWRGGSGNTIYF. The chain employs TRBV7-3 and TRBJ1-3, and possibly TRBD1, on 5 matching bases. V and J lose 4 bases and 1 base, and a span of 11 bases separates them. CDR1 and CDR2 are read off the germline V gene as SGHTA and FQGTGA. There are 15 amino acids in the CDR3, from cysteine to phenylalanine inclusive. The retained sequence is limited to the CDR3, 45 bases, with the frame set at the first base.